Given below is one TCR beta chain in context. The CDR3 contains 16 residues. Germline loops: CDR1 ENHRY, CDR2 SYGVKD. With 6 bases clipped from V and 4 bases from J, the junction kept 10 bases outside the gene matches. Resolution of symptoms, clearance, or two negative PCRs was present in recovered Cohort 3 donors. The sample belongs to a study of blood T cell repertoires in COVID-19. Across the study: Samples taken during acute and convalescent COVID-19 were collected in the United States, Italy and Spain.

Profiled with immunoSEQ multiplex PCR; TCRdb holds only in-frame clones, not every one. The sample records roughly 290,000 clones, approximately 83% being singletons. V is TRBV10-3 and J is TRBJ2-2, with 8 bases aligning to TRBD1. The TCR originated in a woman in her twenties or thirties who had recovered from COVID-19. Sequenced material: PBMCs or T cells enriched from blood (not recorded which). CDR3 DNA sequence: TGTGCCATCAGACAGGGGGAAGCCCTCAGCACCGGGGAGCTGTTTTTT. Protein product: CAIRQGEALSTGELFF.